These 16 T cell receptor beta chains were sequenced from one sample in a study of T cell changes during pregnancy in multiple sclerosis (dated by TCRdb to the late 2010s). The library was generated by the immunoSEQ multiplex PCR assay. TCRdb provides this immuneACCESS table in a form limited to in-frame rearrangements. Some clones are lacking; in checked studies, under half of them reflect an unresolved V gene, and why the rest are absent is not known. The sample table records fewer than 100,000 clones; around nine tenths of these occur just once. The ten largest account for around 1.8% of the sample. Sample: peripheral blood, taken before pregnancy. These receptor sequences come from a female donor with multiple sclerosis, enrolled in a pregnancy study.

CDR3: CASSPTGGDTQYF. CDR3 DNA: TGTGCCAGCAGCCCGACAGGGGGGGATACGCAGTATTTT. The V and J genes are TRBV11-3 and TRBJ2-3, with 9 bases matching TRBD1. Per germline, CDR1 SGHNT and CDR2 YENEEA. After removal of 5 bases from V and 6 bases from J, the junction contained 3 bases not matched to a gene. The CDR3 is 13 residues long.

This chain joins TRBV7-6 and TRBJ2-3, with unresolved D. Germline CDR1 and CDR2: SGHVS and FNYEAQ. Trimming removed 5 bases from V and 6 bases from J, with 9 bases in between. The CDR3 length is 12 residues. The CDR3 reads CASSLYGDTQYF. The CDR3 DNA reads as TGTGCCAGCAGCCTTTACGGGGATACGCAGTATTTT.

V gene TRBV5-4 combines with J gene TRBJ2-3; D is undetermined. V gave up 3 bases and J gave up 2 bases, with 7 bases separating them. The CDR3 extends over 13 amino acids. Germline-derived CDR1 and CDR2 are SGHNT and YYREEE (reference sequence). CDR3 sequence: CASSSTVTDTQYF. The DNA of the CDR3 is TGTGCCAGCAGCTCGACTGTCACAGATACGCAGTATTTT.

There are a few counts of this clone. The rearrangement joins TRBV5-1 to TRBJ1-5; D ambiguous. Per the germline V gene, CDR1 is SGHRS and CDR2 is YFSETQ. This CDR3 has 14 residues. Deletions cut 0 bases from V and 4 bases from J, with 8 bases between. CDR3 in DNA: TGCGCCAGCAGCTTGGGAGGATGGAATCAGCCCCAGCATTTT. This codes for CASSLGGWNQPQHF.

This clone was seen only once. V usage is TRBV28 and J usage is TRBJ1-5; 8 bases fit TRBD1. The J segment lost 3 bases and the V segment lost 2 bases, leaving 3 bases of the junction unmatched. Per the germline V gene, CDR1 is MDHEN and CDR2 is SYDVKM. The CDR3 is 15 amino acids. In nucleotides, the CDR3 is TGTGCCAGCAGTTTAGCAGGGGGCGACAATCAGCCCCAGCATTTT. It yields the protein CASSLAGGDNQPQHF. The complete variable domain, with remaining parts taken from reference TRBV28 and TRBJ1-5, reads DVKVTQSSRYLVKRTGEKVFLECVQDMDHENMFWYRQDPGLGLRLIYFSYDVKMKEKGDIPEGYSVSREKKERFSLILESASTNQTSMYLCASSLAGGDNQPQHFGDGTRLSIL.

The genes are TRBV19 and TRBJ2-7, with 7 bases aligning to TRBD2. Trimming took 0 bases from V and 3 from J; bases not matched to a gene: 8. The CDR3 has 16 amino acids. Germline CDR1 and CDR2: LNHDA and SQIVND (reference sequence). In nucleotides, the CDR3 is TGTGCCAGTAGTATAGATCTATTGGGGGGGAACTACGAGCAGTACTTC. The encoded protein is CASSIDLLGGNYEQYF. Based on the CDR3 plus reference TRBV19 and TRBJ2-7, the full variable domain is DGGITQSPKYLFRKEGQNVTLSCEQNLNHDAMYWYRQDPGQGLRLIYYSQIVNDFQKGDIAEGYSVSREKKESFPLTVTSAQKNPTAFYLCASSIDLLGGNYEQYFGPGTRLTVT.

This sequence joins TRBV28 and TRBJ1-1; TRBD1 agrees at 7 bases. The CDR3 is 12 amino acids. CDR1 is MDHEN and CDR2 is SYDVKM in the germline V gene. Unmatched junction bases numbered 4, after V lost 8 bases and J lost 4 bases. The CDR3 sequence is CASGAGGTEAFF. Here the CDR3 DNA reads TGTGCCAGCGGGGCAGGGGGCACTGAAGCTTTCTTT.

The CDR3 sequence is CASSDSSGVSYNEQFF. The CDR3 DNA sequence: TGTGCCAGCAGTGATAGTAGCGGGGTGTCCTACAATGAGCAGTTCTTC. V and J are TRBV2 and TRBJ2-1, with TRBD2 identical over 8 bases. This CDR3 contains 16 residues. Trimming took 3 bases from V and 1 from J; bases not matched to a gene: 5. Looked up from germline, CDR1 is SNHLY and CDR2 is FYNNEI.

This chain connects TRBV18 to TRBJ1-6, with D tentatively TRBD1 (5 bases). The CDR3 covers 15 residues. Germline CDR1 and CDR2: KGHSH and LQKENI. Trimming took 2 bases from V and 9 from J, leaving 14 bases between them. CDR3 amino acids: CASSPGQGVGSPLHF. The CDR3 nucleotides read TGTGCCAGCTCACCAGGGCAGGGTGTGGGTTCACCCCTCCACTTT.

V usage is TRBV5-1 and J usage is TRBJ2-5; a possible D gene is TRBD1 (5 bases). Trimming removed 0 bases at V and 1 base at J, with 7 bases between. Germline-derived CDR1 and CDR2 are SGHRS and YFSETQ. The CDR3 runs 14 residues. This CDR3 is CASSLEQGQETQYF. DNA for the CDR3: TGCGCCAGCAGCTTGGAGCAGGGCCAAGAGACCCAGTACTTC.

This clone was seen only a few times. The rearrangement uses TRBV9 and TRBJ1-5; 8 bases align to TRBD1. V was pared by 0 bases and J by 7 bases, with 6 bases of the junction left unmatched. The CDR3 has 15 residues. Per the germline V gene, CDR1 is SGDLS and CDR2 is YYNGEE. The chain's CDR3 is CASSVDPGGMQPQHF. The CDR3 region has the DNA TGTGCCAGCAGCGTAGACCCAGGGGGCATGCAGCCCCAGCATTTT.

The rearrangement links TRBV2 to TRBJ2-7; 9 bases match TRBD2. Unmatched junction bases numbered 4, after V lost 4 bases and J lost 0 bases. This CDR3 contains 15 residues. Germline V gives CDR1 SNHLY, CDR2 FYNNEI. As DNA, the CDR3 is TGTGCCAGCAGTGCCAGCGGGGGGTACTCCTACGAGCAGTACTTC. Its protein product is CASSASGGYSYEQYF.

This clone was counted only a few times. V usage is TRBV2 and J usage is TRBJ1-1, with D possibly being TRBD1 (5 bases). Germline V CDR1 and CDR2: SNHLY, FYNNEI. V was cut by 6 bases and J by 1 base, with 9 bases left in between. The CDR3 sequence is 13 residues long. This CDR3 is CASRPQGNTEAFF. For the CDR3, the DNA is TGTGCCAGCAGACCTCAGGGGAACACTGAAGCTTTCTTT.

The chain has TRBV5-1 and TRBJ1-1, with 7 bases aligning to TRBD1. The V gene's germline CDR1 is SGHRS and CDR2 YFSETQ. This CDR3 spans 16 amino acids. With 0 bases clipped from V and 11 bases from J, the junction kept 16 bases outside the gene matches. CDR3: CASSLETGEPALPAFF. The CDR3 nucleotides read TGCGCCAGCAGCTTGGAAACAGGGGAGCCGGCTCTTCCTGCTTTCTTT.

The CDR3 reads CASSWIAETEAFF. CDR3 DNA sequence: TGTGCCAGTAGTTGGATTGCGGAAACTGAAGCTTTCTTT. This sequence joins TRBV19 and TRBJ1-1; D is unclear. The length of the CDR3 is 13 residues. Germline assignment: CDR1 LNHDA and CDR2 SQIVND (reference sequence). V lost 5 bases, J lost 5 bases, and 12 bases lay in between.

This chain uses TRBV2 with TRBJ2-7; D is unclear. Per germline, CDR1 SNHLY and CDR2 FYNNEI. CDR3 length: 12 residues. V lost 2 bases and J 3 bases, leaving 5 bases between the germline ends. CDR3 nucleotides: TGTGCCAGCAGTGAAAGGAGCTACGAGCAGTACTTC. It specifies CASSERSYEQYF. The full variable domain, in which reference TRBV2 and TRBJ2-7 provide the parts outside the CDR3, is EPEVTQTPSHQVTQMGQEVILRCVPISNHLYFYWYRQILGQKVEFLVSFYNNEISEKSEIFDDQFSVERPDGSNFTLKIRSTKLEDSAMYFCASSERSYEQYFGPGTRLTVT.